Shown below are 16 T cell receptor beta chains from a single sample sequenced in a study of blood T cell repertoires in COVID-19. Profiling relied on immunoSEQ multiplex PCR, and the TCRdb table lists in-frame clones only, not all of them. The data contain 200,000 to 250,000 clones, roughly 84% of them singletons. The sample was peripheral blood. The receptors derive from an elderly woman with acute or convalescent COVID-19.

J is TRBJ1-1 and V is TRBV7-2; tentatively, D is TRBD1 (5 bases). The V gene lost 8 bases and the J gene lost 5 bases, with 15 bases spanning the gap. The length of the CDR3 is 13 residues. Germline V gene data show CDR1 as SGHTA and CDR2 as FQGNSA. CDR3: CASRDAGRTEAFF. DNA for the CDR3: TGTGCCAGCCGTGATGCAGGGAGGACTGAAGCTTTCTTT.

A remark on this clone: Germline is not matched at one junction end, which may reflect a read error. V gene TRBV4-2 combines with J gene TRBJ1-2, with 7 bases matching TRBD1. Germline values: CDR1 LGHNA, CDR2 YNFKEQ. The CDR3 is 14 residues long. In DNA, the CDR3 is TGTGCCAGCAACCAACTGACAGGGAACTATGGCTACACCTTC. Translating it yields CASNQLTGNYGYTF.

This chain uses TRBV28 with TRBJ1-5, with D possibly matching TRBD1 (5 bases). Germline V gene data show CDR1 as MDHEN and CDR2 as SYDVKM. The CDR3 extends over 17 amino acids. Trimming removed 2 bases at V and 1 base at J, with 15 bases between. The CDR3 DNA reads TGTGCCAGCAGTTTACCCCCGGTTGGGGGGAGCAATCAGCCCCAGCATTTT. This gives the protein CASSLPPVGGSNQPQHF.

The V and J genes are TRBV5-6 and TRBJ2-2; D may be TRBD2 (7 bases). V was shortened by 3 bases and J by 6 bases, with 15 bases between the two germline ends. The CDR3 runs to 15 residues. CDR1 and CDR2 from the germline V gene are SGHDT and YYEEEE. The CDR3 DNA is TGTGCCAGCAGCTGGATAGGGGGGGCTCCCGGGGAGCTGTTTTTT. Its translation is CASSWIGGAPGELFF.

The chain's CDR3 is CASRRDSGSTEAFF. The DNA of the CDR3 is TGTGCCAGTAGGAGGGACAGCGGATCCACTGAAGCTTTCTTT. The V call is TRBV19, the J call TRBJ1-1; 7 bases map to TRBD1. The trim removed 6 bases at V and 4 bases at J, leaving 8 bases unmatched. Germline lookup yields CDR1 LNHDA and CDR2 SQIVND (reference sequence). The CDR3 has 14 residues.

The chain recombines TRBV11-2 with TRBJ1-4; D perhaps matches TRBD1 (6 bases). Germline V gene sequence: CDR1 SGHAT, CDR2 FQNNGV. There are 13 residues in the CDR3. V was cut by 2 bases and J by 8 bases, with 9 bases left in between. In DNA, the CDR3 is TGTGCCAGCAGCTTAACAGGGTCCGAAAAACTGTTTTTT. Translating gives CASSLTGSEKLFF.

J is TRBJ2-7 and V is TRBV10-2, with 7 positions matching TRBD2. Looked up from germline, CDR1 is WSHSY and CDR2 is SAAADI. The ends lost 9 bases at V and 6 bases at J; junction bases unmatched: 14. This CDR3 is built from 14 residues. The DNA of the CDR3 is TGCGCCAGTGCACAAACCCTCGGGGGGACCGAGCAGTACTTC. This sequence encodes CASAQTLGGTEQYF.

The rearrangement joins TRBV9 to TRBJ2-2; maybe TRBD2 (5 bases). Trimming took off 4 bases at V and 8 bases at J, with 21 bases between the two ends. Germline V gene lookup returns CDR1 SGDLS and CDR2 YYNGEE. The CDR3 totals 16 residues. CDR3 DNA sequence: TGTGCCAGCAGCCCCCAAGGTACTAGTAATTCAGGGGAGCTGTTTTTT. Its protein product is CASSPQGTSNSGELFF.

This chain uses TRBV27 with TRBJ2-7, with a weak D call TRBD2 (7 bases). Looked up from germline, CDR1 is MNHEY and CDR2 is SMNVEV (reference sequence). The V gene lost 2 bases and the J gene lost 2 bases, with 10 bases spanning the gap. The CDR3 has 14 amino acids. CDR3: CASSLGGGPYEQYF. CDR3 nucleotides: TGTGCCAGCAGTTTAGGGGGGGGGCCCTACGAGCAGTACTTC.

The V gene is TRBV2, the J gene TRBJ1-6; D possibly corresponds to TRBD1 (6 bases). Looked up from germline, CDR1 is SNHLY and CDR2 is FYNNEI. Trimming took 8 bases from V and 5 from J, leaving 16 bases between them. The CDR3 loop spans 15 amino acids. CDR3 loop: CASRWGQGNNSPLHF. In DNA form, the CDR3 reads TGTGCCAGCCGCTGGGGGCAGGGTAATAATTCACCCCTCCACTTT.

Worth noting for this clone: This specimen includes other DNA sequences encoding the same CDR3. The V and J genes are TRBV10-3 and TRBJ1-5; TRBD1 might be the D (5 bases). There are 14 residues in the CDR3. From germline, CDR1 is ENHRY and CDR2 SYGVKD. The V end lost 0 bases, the J end lost 4 bases, and 7 bases lay between the germline ends. CDR3 in DNA: TGTGCCATCAGTGAGTCGGGGGGAAATCAGCCCCAGCATTTT. Encoded protein: CAISESGGNQPQHF.

The V call is TRBV30, the J call TRBJ2-5; 13 bases fit TRBD2. The CDR3 has 13 residues. The ends lost 8 bases at V and 5 bases at J; junction bases unmatched: 5. Per the germline V gene, CDR1 is GTSNPN and CDR2 is SVGIG (reference sequence). The CDR3 DNA reads as TGTGCCACCTCGACTAGCGGGGGGGAGACCCAGTACTTC. Encoded protein: CATSTSGGETQYF.

The V call is TRBV5-1, the J call TRBJ2-5; 7 nucleotides agree with TRBD2. J gave up 5 bases and V 4 bases, and 11 bases lay outside the gene matches. Germline values: CDR1 SGHRS, CDR2 YFSETQ. The CDR3 consists of 15 residues. The CDR3 reads CASSPGLGNVETQYF. The CDR3 DNA follows: TGCGCCAGCAGCCCTGGACTAGGTAACGTGGAGACCCAGTACTTC.

The rearrangement joins TRBV7-3 to TRBJ2-2; TRBD1 matches 7 bases. The CDR3 spans 14 residues. J lost 4 bases, V lost 5 bases, and 4 bases had no gene match. Germline CDR1 reads SGHTA; CDR2 reads FQGTGA. The CDR3, as DNA: TGTGCCAGCAGCGTCGACAGGGTCACCGGGGAGCTGTTTTTT. It encodes CASSVDRVTGELFF.

This clone was counted once. V and J are TRBV7-9 and TRBJ1-2; possible D gene TRBD1, 5 bases. V was trimmed by 3 bases and J by 1 base, leaving 9 bases between them. The CDR3 runs 14 residues. Germline-derived CDR1 and CDR2 are SEHNR and FQNEAQ (reference sequence). For the CDR3, the DNA is TGTGCCAGCAGCTTTGGGGCCCTTAACTATGGCTACACCTTC. Translation gives CASSFGALNYGYTF.

This sequence joins TRBV28 and TRBJ1-1; the D gene is possibly TRBD1 (6 bases). Germline values: CDR1 MDHEN, CDR2 SYDVKM. Trimming removed 7 bases from V and 0 bases from J, with 9 bases in between. The CDR3 is 13 residues long. The CDR3 region is CASTDSMNTEAFF. The DNA of the CDR3 is TGTGCCAGCACGGACAGTATGAACACTGAAGCTTTCTTT.